The 27 T cell receptor delta chains reported below all come from one sample, sequenced in a study of gamma-delta chains in newborns, infants, children. TCRdb reapplied CATT to the reads. The sample lists some 10,000 delta-chain clones, about 8.7% occurring once. Sequenced sample: blood. The source is a child who was a newborn, infant or young child, either healthy, febrile or measles-vaccinated (not recorded which).

J is TRDJ1 and V is TRDV2; 12 nucleotides agree with TRDD3. The V gene end was trimmed by 3 bases and the J gene end by 4 bases; junction bases not matched to a gene: 5. CDR3 length: 15 amino acids. The germline V gene encodes CDR1 GEAIGNYY and CDR2 EKD. This chain's CDR3 is CACDVLGDTNDKLIF. The CDR3 bases are TGTGCCTGTGACGTACTGGGGGATACAAACGATAAACTCATCTTT.

This clone was counted a few times. Other DNA sequences within the sample encode an identical CDR3. The chain employs TRDV2 and TRDJ1; TRDD3 matches 11 bases. Per germline, CDR1 GEAIGNYY and CDR2 EKD. J gave up 0 bases and V 3 bases, and 5 bases lay outside the gene matches. The CDR3 is made up of 16 amino acids. Written as DNA, the CDR3 is TGTGCCTGTGACCCTTTACTGGGGGATAACACCGATAAACTCATCTTT. Protein sequence: CACDPLLGDNTDKLIF.

The rearrangement links TRDV2 to TRDJ3, with TRDD3 matching 7 bases. J lost 0 bases, V lost 2 bases, and 6 bases had no gene match. The CDR3 runs to 18 residues. Germline V gene sequence: CDR1 GEAIGNYY, CDR2 EKD. CDR3 loop: CACDSTGDLSWDTRQMFF. CDR3 nucleotides: TGTGCCTGTGACAGTACTGGGGACCTCTCCTGGGACACCCGACAGATGTTTTTC.

The chain uses TRDV2 and TRDJ1; D is undetermined. The V and J ends lost 0 bases and 3 bases respectively, with 10 bases between them. The CDR3 covers 14 residues. CDR1 is GEAIGNYY, CDR2 EKD, per germline. CDR3 nucleotide sequence: TGTGCCTGTGACACCATAGGGGCCCCCGATAAACTCATCTTT. Residues: CACDTIGAPDKLIF.

This clone turned up a few times. The chain uses TRDV2 and TRDJ1, with 9 bases matching TRDD3. V lost 2 bases and J lost 7; bases outside the gene matches: 4. Per germline, CDR1 GEAIGNYY and CDR2 EKD. This CDR3 has 13 amino acids. CDR3 loop: CACDKLGDVKLIF. DNA for the CDR3: TGTGCCTGTGACAAGCTGGGGGATGTTAAACTCATCTTT.

The V and J genes are TRDV2 and TRDJ1; 10 bases are shared with TRDD3. J was trimmed by 3 bases and V by 3 bases; bases with no gene match: 15. The CDR3 spans 18 residues. Germline-derived CDR1 and CDR2 are GEAIGNYY and EKD. CDR3 sequence: CACDPVLGDGSMSDKLIF. The CDR3 DNA follows: TGTGCCTGTGACCCTGTACTGGGGGATGGTAGTATGTCCGATAAACTCATCTTT.

This clone was detected only a few times. One junction end does not reproduce the germline sequence, and a read error may be involved. The CDR3 sequence is CALGELRVFPLHQDTDKPIF. CDR3 in DNA: TGTGCTCTTGGGGAACTGCGGGTCTTCCCACTACATCAAGACACCGATAAACCCATCTTT. The chain has TRDV1 and TRDJ1, with D perhaps TRDD2 (5 bases). Germline CDR1 and CDR2: TSWWSYY and QGS. This CDR3 region has 20 residues.

The sample holds a few counts of this clone. This chain links TRDV1 with TRDJ1; D is perhaps TRDD2 (6 bases). Deletions cut 3 bases from V and 0 bases from J, with 17 bases between. CDR1 and CDR2 from the germline V gene are TSWWSYY and QGS. The CDR3 is 17 amino acids. This CDR3 reads CALGDLPVLLNTDKLIF. The CDR3 bases are TGTGCTCTTGGGGACCTTCCCGTCTTACTAAACACCGATAAACTCATCTTT.

Points on this clone: Mismatch with germline at one junction end may stem from a read error. Other DNA sequences within the sample encode an identical CDR3. V usage is TRDV1 and J usage is TRDJ1; TRDD3 aligns across 9 bases. The V gene's germline CDR1 is TSWWSYY and CDR2 QGS. This CDR3 comprises 16 residues. The CDR3 protein is CALGEGDTPDCVKLIF. The CDR3 coding sequence is TGTGCACTTGGGGAAGGGGATACGCCGGATTGTGTTAAACTCATCTTT.

The gene calls are TRDV2 and TRDJ1; 7 nucleotides align to TRDD3. CDR1 GEAIGNYY and CDR2 EKD come from the germline V gene. The CDR3 length is 16 residues. Germline trimming cut 2 bases from V and 0 bases from J; bases unmatched to any gene: 8. In nucleotides, the CDR3 is TGTGCCTGTGACAGGCTGGGGGGCCCGTACACCGATAAACTCATCTTT. Its protein is CACDRLGGPYTDKLIF.

With respect to this clone: Different DNA sequences within this sample yield the same CDR3. V and J are TRDV2 and TRDJ1; 13 positions match TRDD3. The length of the CDR3 is 15 residues. The germline V gene encodes CDR1 GEAIGNYY and CDR2 EKD. Trimming at V came to 3 bases and at J to 3 bases, leaving 3 bases not matched to a gene. The CDR3 nucleotides are TGTGCCTGTGACCTACTGGGGGATACGCCCGATAAACTCATCTTT. Translated, it gives CACDLLGDTPDKLIF.

The gene calls are TRDV2 and TRDJ1; D remains ambiguous. Trimming removed 0 bases at V and 0 bases at J, with 7 bases between. CDR3 length: 14 amino acids. Germline V gene lookup returns CDR1 GEAIGNYY and CDR2 EKD. This CDR3 reads CACDTVLNTDKLIF. For the CDR3, the DNA is TGTGCCTGTGACACCGTACTTAACACCGATAAACTCATCTTT.

With regard to this clone: A far larger clone is off by one base, so a read error is likely. The chain employs TRDV2 and TRDJ1, with TRDD3 matching 8 bases. Germline loops: CDR1 GEAIGNYY, CDR2 EKD. CDR3 size: 14 residues. The ends lost 2 bases at V and 1 base at J; junction bases unmatched: 2. The CDR3 nucleotides are TGTGCCTGTGACATACTGGGGGTCACCGATAAACTCATCTTT. It codes for CACDILGVTDKLIF.

V is TRAV29/DV5 and J is TRDJ1; D gene unclear. The CDR3 totals 17 residues. V was pared by 3 bases and J by 0 bases, with 21 bases between. Germline CDR1 and CDR2: NSMFDY and ISSIKDK. Written as DNA, the CDR3 is TGTGCAGCAACCCCCCCTAGGTTGGAGATGTACACCGATAAACTCATCTTT. This gives the protein CAATPPRLEMYTDKLIF.

This clone has only a few counts. The V call is TRDV2, the J call TRDJ1; D possibly corresponds to TRDD3 (5 bases). Germline CDR1 and CDR2: GEAIGNYY and EKD. V was shortened by 0 bases and J by 1 base, with 23 bases between the two germline ends. The CDR3 is 19 amino acids. CDR3 coding DNA: TGTGCCTGTGACACCCTCTACGTACTGAGGGATGTGATCACCGATAAACTCATCTTT. Its translation is CACDTLYVLRDVITDKLIF.

The V call is TRDV2, the J call TRDJ1; TRDD3 matches at 7 bases. TCRdb gives no J gene; it was assigned here by matching the DNA to germline. CDR1 GEAIGNYY and CDR2 EKD come from the germline V gene. V lost 1 base and J lost 4; bases outside the gene matches: 14. CDR3 length equals 17 residues. The CDR3 loop reads CACDTVGTGARSDKLIF. CDR3 DNA: TGTGCCTGTGACACGGTTGGTACTGGGGCCCGGAGCGATAAACTCATCTTT.

The CDR3 region is CACDTAGFSSWDTRQMFF. In DNA, the CDR3 is TGTGCCTGTGACACCGCGGGGTTTAGCTCCTGGGACACCCGACAGATGTTTTTC. V is TRDV2 and J is TRDJ3; no firm D call. V lost 0 bases to trimming and J lost 0 bases, with 11 bases between them. Per the germline V gene, CDR1 is GEAIGNYY and CDR2 is EKD. This CDR3 has 18 residues.

This clone is medium-sized by share. The same CDR3 also results from other DNA sequences found in this sample. This chain connects TRDV2 to TRDJ1; D is uncertain. The CDR3 is made up of 14 amino acids. Germline V lookup: CDR1 GEAIGNYY, CDR2 EKD. Trimming shortened V by 1 base and J by 0 bases, and 8 bases separated the two germline ends. CDR3 in amino acids: CACDTVLYTDKLIF. The CDR3, as DNA: TGTGCCTGTGACACTGTACTGTACACCGATAAACTCATCTTT.

The V gene is listed as TRDV2; no J gene was called; no check of the table's D call, TRDD3, against the DNA was made. CDR3 length: 18 residues. Looked up from germline, CDR1 is GEAIGNYY and CDR2 is EKD. The CDR3 bases are TGTGCCTGTGACAAGTTAGTACTGGGGGATACAAAGGCCGATAAACCCATCTTT. It codes for CACDKLVLGDTKADKPIF.

The CDR3: CACDTIPLGDVYTDKLIF. DNA of the CDR3: TGTGCCTGTGACACCATCCCACTGGGGGACGTCTACACCGATAAACTCATCTTT. The V call is TRDV2, the J call TRDJ1, with TRDD3 identical over 9 bases. Germline CDR1 reads GEAIGNYY; CDR2 reads EKD. There are 18 residues in the CDR3. The V gene end was trimmed by 0 bases and the J gene end by 0 bases; junction bases not matched to a gene: 10.

The rearrangement joins TRDV2 to TRDJ1; 9 bases line up with TRDD3. The germline CDR1 and CDR2 sequences are GEAIGNYY and EKD. This CDR3 region has 15 residues. With V trimmed by 2 bases and J by 4 bases, 7 bases remained unmatched. This CDR3 is CACDKVGDTHDKLIF. In nucleotides, the CDR3 is TGTGCCTGTGACAAAGTAGGGGATACGCACGATAAACTCATCTTT.

CDR3 protein: CACDTLGDTDWDTRQMFF. CDR3 bases: TGTGCCTGTGACACTCTGGGGGATACGGACTGGGACACCCGACAGATGTTTTTC. The chain is built from TRDV2 and TRDJ3, with TRDD3 matching over 12 bases. Per germline, CDR1 GEAIGNYY and CDR2 EKD. Germline trimming cut 1 base from V and 3 bases from J; bases unmatched to any gene: 3. The CDR3 sequence is 18 residues long.

V usage is TRDV1 and J usage is TRDJ1; 7 bases are a match to TRDD3. Here the J gene came from matching the DNA to germline, since TCRdb omits it. Germline V gives CDR1 TSWWSYY, CDR2 QGS. Trimming took 2 bases from V and 0 from J; bases not matched to a gene: 33. The CDR3 is 25 amino acids. The CDR3 bases are TGTGCTCTTGGGGAAGGGTCGCCTTTTTCAATTGGGGGAGACCACGGTGACACGTACACCGATAAACTCATCTTT. Translating gives CALGEGSPFSIGGDHGDTYTDKLIF.

The table lists this clone with a few counts. The chain carries TRDV2 and TRDJ1; 11 bases are shared with TRDD3. CDR3 size: 18 residues. The V and J ends lost 2 bases and 4 bases, in that order; junction bases with no gene match: 14. CDR1 and CDR2 from the germline V gene are GEAIGNYY and EKD. The CDR3 DNA follows: TGTGCCTGTGACAGCCTCCTTTCGGCTGGGGGATACCGCGATAAACTCATCTTT. Protein: CACDSLLSAGGYRDKLIF.

This clone has just a few counts. J is TRDJ1 and V is TRDV2; 8 bases line up with TRDD3. TCRdb lists no J gene, so it was determined here by aligning the DNA to germline. The CDR3 covers 16 residues. Germline CDR1 reads GEAIGNYY; CDR2 reads EKD. The trim removed 2 bases at V and 0 bases at J, leaving 7 bases unmatched. The chain's CDR3 is CACDILNGGYTDKLIF. In DNA, the CDR3 is TGTGCCTGTGACATCCTTAATGGGGGATACACCGATAAACTCATCTTT.

By share of the sample, this clone is medium-sized (0.01 to 0.1%). Other DNA variants within this sample encode the same CDR3. The J gene is TRDJ1, the V gene TRDV2; a weak D match, TRDD3 (5 bases). V was cut by 0 bases and J by 0 bases, with 10 bases left in between. From germline, CDR1 is GEAIGNYY and CDR2 EKD. This CDR3 contains 15 residues. The CDR3 nucleotides are TGTGCCTGTGACACCGTGGGGCTAGACACCGATAAACTCATCTTT. Residues: CACDTVGLDTDKLIF.

CDR3 in amino acids: CACDTGGTGGYSSWDTRQMFF. The CDR3 region has the DNA TGTGCCTGTGACACCGGCGGTACTGGGGGATACAGCTCCTGGGACACCCGACAGATGTTTTTC. This chain joins TRDV2 and TRDJ3; 12 bases map to TRDD3. In the absence of a J gene in TCRdb, the DNA was matched to germline to assign it here. Trimming at V came to 0 bases and at J to 0 bases, leaving 8 bases not matched to a gene. This CDR3 is 21 amino acids long. The germline V gene encodes CDR1 GEAIGNYY and CDR2 EKD.